This T cell receptor (beta chain) was identified in a study of T-cell reconstitution after alpha-beta-depleted transplantation in children. Germline CDR1 reads SGHTA; CDR2 reads FQGNSA. There are 15 residues in the CDR3. Note on this clonotype: An end of the junction does not agree with germline; a read error may underlie this.

Preparing the TCRbeta library involved the use of unique molecular identifiers. Using its own MiXCR run on the PCR reads, TCRdb lists one record per CDR3 protein. In the table there are fewer than 550,000 distinct CDR3 sequences, roughly 11% of which are singletons. This sequence was found in a human donor who donated a stem cell graft to a child with acute myeloid leukemia. The rearrangement joins TRBV7-2 to TRBJ2-3; TRBD2 is a possible D gene (5 bases). The sequencing used PBMCs from the stem cell graft donor, collected from the stem cell graft. CDR3 in amino acids: CGSSLAFSSTDTQYF. In nucleotides, the CDR3 is TGTGGCAGCAGCTTAGCGTTCTCTAGCACAGATACGCAGTATTTT.